This TCR beta chain was profiled in a study of a mutant IDH1 vaccine in newly diagnosed glioma. The wider study: Scheduled for weeks 1, 3, 5, 7, 11, 15, 19 and 23, eight vaccinations were given to patients. A roughly 60% male, approximately 38% female split and a mean age of about 40 years characterized treated patients. Most patients had received both radiotherapy and temozolomide, the prior options being radiotherapy, temozolomide, or both.

Findings and limits, study-wide: Top peripheral T cell clonotype shifts appeared unrelated to pseudoprogression.

Time point indicated: week 11, during vaccination. Every single dose of the vaccine, 300 ug of mutant IDH1 20-mer peptide, came with topical imiquimod. Measured with immunoSEQ multiplex PCR; TCRdb has only the in-frame clones, and not every one. The data hold about 36,000 clones, with 80% observed a single time. J gave up 7 bases and V 6 bases, and 11 bases lay outside the gene matches. Germline values: CDR1 ENHRY, CDR2 SYGVKD. CDR3 length: 15 amino acids. This clone was seen a handful of times. Its antigen is not known. This specimen was peripheral blood mononuclear cells (PBMCs), taken from a glioma patient whose treatment included an IDH1 peptide vaccine. The sequence derives from a woman aged 25 to 39 with glioma. Some clones in this sample may be carry-over from other donors' samples. The chain uses TRBV10-3 and TRBJ2-7; 11 bases are shared with TRBD1. As DNA, the CDR3 is TGTGCCATCAGGCCGGGACAGGGGGGCCCGGGTGAGCAGTACTTC. It specifies CAIRPGQGGPGEQYF.